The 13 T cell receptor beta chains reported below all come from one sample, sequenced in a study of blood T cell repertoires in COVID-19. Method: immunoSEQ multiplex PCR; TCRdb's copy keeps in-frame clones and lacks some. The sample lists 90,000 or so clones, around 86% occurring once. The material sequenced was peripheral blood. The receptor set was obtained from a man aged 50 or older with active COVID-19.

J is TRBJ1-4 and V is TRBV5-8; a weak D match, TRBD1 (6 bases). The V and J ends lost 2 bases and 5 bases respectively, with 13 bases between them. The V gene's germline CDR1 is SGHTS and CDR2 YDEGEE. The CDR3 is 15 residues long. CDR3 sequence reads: CASSLLRQENEKLFF. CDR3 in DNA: TGTGCCAGCAGCTTACTGCGACAGGAAAATGAAAAACTGTTTTTT.

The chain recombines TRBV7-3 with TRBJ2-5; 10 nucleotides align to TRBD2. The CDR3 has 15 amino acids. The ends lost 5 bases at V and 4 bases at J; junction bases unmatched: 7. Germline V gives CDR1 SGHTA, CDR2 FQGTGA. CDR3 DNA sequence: TGTGCCAGCAGCCCAGGAGCGGGGGGGCCAGAGACCCAGTACTTC. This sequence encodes CASSPGAGGPETQYF.

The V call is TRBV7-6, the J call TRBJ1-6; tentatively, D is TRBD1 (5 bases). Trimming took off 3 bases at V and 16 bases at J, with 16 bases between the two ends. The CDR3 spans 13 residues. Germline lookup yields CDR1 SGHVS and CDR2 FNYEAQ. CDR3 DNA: TGTGCCAGCAGCTTGGGGCAGGCGAATCCTCTCCACTTT. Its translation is CASSLGQANPLHF. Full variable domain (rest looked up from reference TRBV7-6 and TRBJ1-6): GAGVSQSPRYKVTKRGQDVALRCDPISGHVSLYWYRQALGQGPEFLTYFNYEAQQDKSGLPNDRFSAERPEGSISTLTIQRTEQRDSAMYRCASSLGQANPLHFGNGTRLTVT.

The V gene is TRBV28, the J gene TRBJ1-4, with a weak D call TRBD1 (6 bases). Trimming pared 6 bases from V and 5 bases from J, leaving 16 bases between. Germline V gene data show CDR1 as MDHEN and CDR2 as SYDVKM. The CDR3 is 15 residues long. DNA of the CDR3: TGTGCCAGCAGATCGAAACAGGGCGGGAATGAAAAACTGTTTTTT. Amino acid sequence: CASRSKQGGNEKLFF.

The CDR3: CATRGSGDQPQHF. The CDR3 nucleotides are TGTGCCACCAGAGGGTCAGGGGATCAGCCCCAGCATTTT. This sequence joins TRBV24-1 and TRBJ1-5; D is perhaps TRBD1 (6 bases). V shed 7 bases and J shed 5 bases, with 11 bases lying between them. This CDR3 contains 13 residues. Germline V CDR1 and CDR2: KGHDR, SFDVKD.

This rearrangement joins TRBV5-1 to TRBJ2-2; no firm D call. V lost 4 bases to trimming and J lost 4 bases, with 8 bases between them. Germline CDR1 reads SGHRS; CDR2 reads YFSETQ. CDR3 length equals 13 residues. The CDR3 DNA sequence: TGCGCCAGCAGCACGGTCCCCACCGGGGAGCTGTTTTTT. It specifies CASSTVPTGELFF.

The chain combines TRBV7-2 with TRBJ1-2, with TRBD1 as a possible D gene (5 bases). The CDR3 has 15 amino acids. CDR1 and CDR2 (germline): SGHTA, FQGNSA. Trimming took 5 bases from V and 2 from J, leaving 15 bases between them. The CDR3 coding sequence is TGTGCCAGCAGCCCAACGGCGGGACCGAACTATGGCTACACCTTC. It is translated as CASSPTAGPNYGYTF.

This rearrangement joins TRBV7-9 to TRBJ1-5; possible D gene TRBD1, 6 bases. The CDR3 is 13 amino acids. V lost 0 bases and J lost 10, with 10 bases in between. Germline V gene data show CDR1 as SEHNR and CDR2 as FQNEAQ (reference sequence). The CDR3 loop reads CASSLADRRPQHF. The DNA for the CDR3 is TGTGCCAGCAGCTTAGCGGACAGACGACCCCAGCATTTT.

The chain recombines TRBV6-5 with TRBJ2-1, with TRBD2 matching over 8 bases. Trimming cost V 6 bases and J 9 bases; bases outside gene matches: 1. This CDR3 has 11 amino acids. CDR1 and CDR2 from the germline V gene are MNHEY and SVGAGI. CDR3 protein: CASRRGGEQFF. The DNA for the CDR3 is TGTGCCAGCAGACGGGGGGGTGAGCAGTTCTTC.

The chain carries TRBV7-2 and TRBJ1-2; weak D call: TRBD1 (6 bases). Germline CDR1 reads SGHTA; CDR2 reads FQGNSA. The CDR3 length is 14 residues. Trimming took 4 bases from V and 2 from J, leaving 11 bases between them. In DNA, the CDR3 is TGTGCCAGCAGCTCAGATAGGGGGAACTATGGCTACACCTTC. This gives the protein CASSSDRGNYGYTF. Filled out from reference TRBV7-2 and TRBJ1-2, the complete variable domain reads GAGVSQSPSNKVTEKGKDVELRCDPISGHTALYWYRQSLGQGLEFLIYFQGNSAPDKSGLPSDRFSAERTGGSVSTLTIQRTQQEDSAVYLCASSSDRGNYGYTFGSGTRLTVV.

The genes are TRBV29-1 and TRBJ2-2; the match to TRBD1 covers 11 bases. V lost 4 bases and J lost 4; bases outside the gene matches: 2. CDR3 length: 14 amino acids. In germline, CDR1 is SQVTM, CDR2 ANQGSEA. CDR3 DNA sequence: TGCAGCGTTGGGGGGACAGGGGGCACCGGGGAGCTGTTTTTT. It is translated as CSVGGTGGTGELFF.

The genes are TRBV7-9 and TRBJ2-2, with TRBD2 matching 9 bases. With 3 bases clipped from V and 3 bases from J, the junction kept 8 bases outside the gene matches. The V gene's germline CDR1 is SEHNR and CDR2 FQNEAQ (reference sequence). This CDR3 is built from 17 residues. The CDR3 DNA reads TGTGCCAGCAGCTTTAGCGGGGGACTAGGAGACACCGGGGAGCTGTTTTTT. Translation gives CASSFSGGLGDTGELFF.

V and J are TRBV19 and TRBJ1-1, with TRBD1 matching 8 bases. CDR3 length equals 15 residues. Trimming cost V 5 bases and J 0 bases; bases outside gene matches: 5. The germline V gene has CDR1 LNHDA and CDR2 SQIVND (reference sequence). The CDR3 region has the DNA TGTGCCAGTAGTGGAGGACAGGGAATGAACACTGAAGCTTTCTTT. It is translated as CASSGGQGMNTEAFF.